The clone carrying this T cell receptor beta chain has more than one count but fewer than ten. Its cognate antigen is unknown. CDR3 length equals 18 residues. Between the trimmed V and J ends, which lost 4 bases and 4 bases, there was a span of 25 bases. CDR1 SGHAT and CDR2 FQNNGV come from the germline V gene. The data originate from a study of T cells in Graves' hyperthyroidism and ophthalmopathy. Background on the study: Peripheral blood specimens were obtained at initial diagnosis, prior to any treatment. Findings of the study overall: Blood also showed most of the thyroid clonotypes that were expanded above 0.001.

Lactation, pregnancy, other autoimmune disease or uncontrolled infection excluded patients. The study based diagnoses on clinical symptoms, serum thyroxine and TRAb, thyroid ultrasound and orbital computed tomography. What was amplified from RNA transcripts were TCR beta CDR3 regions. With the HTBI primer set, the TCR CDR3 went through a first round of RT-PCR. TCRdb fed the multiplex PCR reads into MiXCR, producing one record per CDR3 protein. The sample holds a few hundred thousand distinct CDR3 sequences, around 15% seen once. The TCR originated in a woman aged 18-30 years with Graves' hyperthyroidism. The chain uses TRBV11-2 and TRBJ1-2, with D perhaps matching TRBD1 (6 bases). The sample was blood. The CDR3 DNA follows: TGTGCCAGCAGCTCCCTTGGGGGGGGGACATCACTAGGCTATGGCTACACCTTC. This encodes CASSSLGGGTSLGYGYTF.